This T cell receptor (beta chain) is from a study of shared clonotypes between healthy human individuals. Study-wide results and caveats: The authors expected sequencing depth to affect clonotype sharing among donors.

The table lists this clone with a count of one. Its cognate antigen is unknown. Method: immunoSEQ multiplex PCR; TCRdb's copy keeps in-frame clones and lacks some. The sample has about 560,000 clones, just over 75% seen once; the top ten hold about 11%. Germline V lookup: CDR1 LGHNA, CDR2 YSLEER. V was cut by 0 bases and J by 1 base, with 9 bases left in between. The CDR3 covers 15 residues. What was sequenced was PBMCs. The V gene is TRBV4-3, the J gene TRBJ1-1; D gene unclear. The TCR was taken from a woman in her forties in good health. Some clones in this sample may be carry-over from other donors' samples. In DNA form, the CDR3 reads TGCGCCAGCAGCCAAGATCGGAGTCCGAACACTGAAGCTTTCTTT. This translates into CASSQDRSPNTEAFF.